This T cell receptor (beta chain) was recovered during a study of Graves' ophthalmopathy and Graves' hyperthyroidism. General study findings and limits: Most thyroid clonotypes with frequency above 0.001 were detected in blood too. Sensitivity reached 87.88% and specificity about 80% for a 13-signature model separating ophthalmopathy from stable hyperthyroidism.

RNA transcripts yielded amplified TCR beta CDR3 regions. HTBI-primed RT-PCR formed the first round, and a multiplex PCR formed the second. MiXCR was run by TCRdb on the multiplex PCR reads, yielding one entry per CDR3 protein. The sample comprises fewer than 600,000 distinct CDR3 sequences, approximately 14% of which are singletons, and 8% to 10% rests with the top ten. Out of more than 8.5 ml of fresh peripheral blood, PBMCs were obtained. The V end was cut by 1 base, the J end by 9 bases, with 18 bases between. Germline V gene lookup returns CDR1 MDHEN and CDR2 SYDVKM. The CDR3 is made up of 15 amino acids. The sample holds many counts of this clonotype. Its matching antigen is unknown.

The TCR was taken from a woman aged 25-40 years with Graves' ophthalmopathy. The V gene is TRBV28, the J gene TRBJ1-2; a weak D match, TRBD1 (5 bases). Sequencing input: blood. This CDR3 reads CASSLSQGSAARYTF. Written as DNA, the CDR3 is TGTGCCAGCAGTTTATCCCAGGGTTCGGCTGCTCGCTACACCTTC.